The 21 T cell receptor beta chains reported below all come from one sample, sequenced in a study of cytomegalovirus exposure and HLA in healthy donors. Vbeta (60) and Jbeta (13) primers were used in the PCR. Profiled with immunoSEQ multiplex PCR; TCRdb holds only in-frame clones, not every one. The sample shows 90,000 to 150,000 clones, 60% to 85% of them seen only once. The sample taken for sequencing was PBMCs. These receptors all stem from a woman aged 40 to 50 in good health and CMV-seropositive.

About this clone: This sample includes further DNA sequences coding for the same CDR3. The chain couples TRBV5-6 to TRBJ1-1; D uncertain. This CDR3 is 13 amino acids long. Germline V CDR1 and CDR2: SGHDT, YYEEEE. V lost 5 bases to trimming and J lost 4 bases, with 12 bases between them. The CDR3 DNA sequence: TGTGCCAGCAGGAGGGAAGAGGGCACTGAAGCTTTCTTT. Amino acid sequence: CASRREEGTEAFF.

Written as DNA, the CDR3 is TGTGCCAGCAGTTCCTTGACACGGGGGTATGGCTACACCTTC. The encoded protein is CASSSLTRGYGYTF. The rearrangement uses TRBV27 and TRBJ1-2; D is perhaps TRBD1 (5 bases). V shed 4 bases and J shed 5 bases, with 14 bases lying between them. The CDR3 loop spans 14 amino acids. Germline CDR1 is MNHEY and CDR2 is SMNVEV (reference sequence).

The table lists this clone with a count of one. The chain carries TRBV10-2 and TRBJ2-1, with a tentative D call TRBD1 (6 bases). Trimming removed 6 bases at V and 7 bases at J, with 16 bases between. This CDR3 has 14 residues. Germline CDR1 and CDR2: WSHSY and SAAADI. CDR3 protein: CASRGAGQENEQFF. The CDR3 nucleotides read TGCGCCAGCAGGGGGGCCGGTCAGGAGAATGAGCAGTTCTTC.

This clone is a singleton in its sample. This chain joins TRBV18 and TRBJ1-1; perhaps TRBD1 as D (6 bases). CDR1 is KGHSH and CDR2 is LQKENI in the germline V gene. Trimming removed 3 bases at V and 1 base at J, with 12 bases between. CDR3 size: 15 residues. The CDR3 loop reads CASSPPQGKNTEAFF. Here the CDR3 DNA reads TGTGCCAGCTCACCGCCACAGGGAAAGAACACTGAAGCTTTCTTT.

The chain links TRBV7-2 to TRBJ2-7; TRBD2 matches 9 bases. The CDR3 runs 14 residues. V was pared by 4 bases and J by 3 bases, with 4 bases of the junction left unmatched. Germline V gene lookup returns CDR1 SGHTA and CDR2 FQGNSA. CDR3 sequence: CASSSRRGGYEQYF. In DNA, the CDR3 is TGTGCCAGCAGCTCAAGGCGGGGGGGCTACGAGCAGTACTTC.

The chain joins TRBV10-2 to TRBJ1-1; D unclear. Germline V gene data show CDR1 as WSHSY and CDR2 as SAAADI. This CDR3 is 13 amino acids long. V shed 5 bases and J shed 2 bases, with 9 bases lying between them. The CDR3 sequence: CASSFLENTEAFF. The CDR3 bases are TGCGCCAGCAGTTTTTTAGAAAACACTGAAGCTTTCTTT.

The V and J genes are TRBV5-1 and TRBJ2-1; 8 bases agree with TRBD2. The CDR3 has 14 amino acids. V lost 5 bases to trimming and J lost 6 bases; unmatched junction nucleotides: 7. Per germline, CDR1 SGHRS and CDR2 YFSETQ. In DNA, the CDR3 is TGCGCCAGCAGTTCGGGGGGGGACACCAATGAGCAGTTCTTC. Translated, it gives CASSSGGDTNEQFF. Together with reference TRBV5-1 and TRBJ2-1, the CDR3 gives the full variable domain: KAGVTQTPRYLIKTRGQQVTLSCSPISGHRSVSWYQQTPGQGLQFLFEYFSETQRNKGNFPGRFSGRQFSNSRSEMNVSTLELGDSALYLCASSSGGDTNEQFFGPGTRLTVL.

The CDR3 protein is CAWSASASAGGHYGYTF. CDR3 DNA sequence: TGTGCCTGGAGTGCTTCTGCCTCGGCAGGGGGCCACTATGGCTACACCTTC. V is TRBV30 and J is TRBJ1-2; TRBD1 matches at 8 bases. CDR3 length equals 17 residues. J gave up 3 bases and V 1 base, and 13 bases lay outside the gene matches. Germline loops: CDR1 GTSNPN, CDR2 SVGIG (reference sequence).

J is TRBJ2-1 and V is TRBV30; a weak D match, TRBD2 (5 bases). In germline, CDR1 is GTSNPN, CDR2 SVGIG (reference sequence). The CDR3 length is 12 residues. The V end lost 0 bases, the J end lost 15 bases, and 15 bases lay between the germline ends. DNA of the CDR3: TGTGCCTGGAGTGTACTAATGGACCGGGGGTTCTTC. It encodes CAWSVLMDRGFF.

This clone was detected only a few times. The rearrangement links TRBV6-6 to TRBJ1-5; no clear D gene. The ends were cut back, 0 bases at V and 0 bases at J, with 6 bases in the middle. This CDR3 has 15 residues. Per germline, CDR1 MNHNY and CDR2 SVGAGI (reference sequence). For the CDR3, the DNA is TGTGCCAGCAGTTACTCAATCCTTAGCAATCAGCCCCAGCATTTT. As protein: CASSYSILSNQPQHF.

A few counts support this clone. The chain carries TRBV11-2 and TRBJ1-6; no firm D call. CDR3 length equals 12 residues. Deletions cut 3 bases from V and 9 bases from J, with 6 bases between. Germline-derived CDR1 and CDR2 are SGHAT and FQNNGV. The CDR3, as DNA: TGTGCCAGCAGCTTGTACAGTTCACCCCTCCACTTT. Its translation is CASSLYSSPLHF.

The CDR3 protein is CASSQNQGEGSGNTIYF. CDR3 nucleotides: TGCGCCAGCAGCCAAAATCAGGGGGAAGGCTCTGGAAACACCATATATTTT. The V and J genes are TRBV4-1 and TRBJ1-3, with TRBD1 identical over 7 bases. V trimming: 2 bases; J trimming: 0 bases; junction bases outside the gene matches: 7. The germline V gene has CDR1 MGHRA and CDR2 YSYEKL. This CDR3 region has 17 residues.

The chain combines TRBV6-1 with TRBJ1-2, with D perhaps TRBD1 (6 bases). There are 14 residues in the CDR3. Germline CDR1 reads MNHNS; CDR2 reads SASEGT. Trimming pared 10 bases from V and 4 bases from J, leaving 19 bases between. CDR3 amino acids: CATKGDVGSYGYTF. CDR3 DNA: TGTGCCACTAAGGGGGACGTGGGGAGCTATGGCTACACCTTC.

The chain combines TRBV7-9 with TRBJ1-6; D is ambiguous. V dropped 6 bases and J dropped 3 bases, with 6 bases sitting between them. Germline lookup yields CDR1 SEHNR and CDR2 FQNEAQ (reference sequence). CDR3 size: 13 residues. CDR3 residues: CASRRDYNSPLHF. CDR3 DNA: TGTGCCAGCAGACGGGACTATAATTCACCCCTCCACTTT.

The V gene is TRBV5-5, the J gene TRBJ2-1; D unclear. Germline V gene data show CDR1 as SGHKS and CDR2 as YYEKEE (reference sequence). V lost 1 base to trimming and J lost 12 bases, with 11 bases between them. The CDR3 runs to 12 residues. In DNA, the CDR3 is TGTGCCAGCAGCTTGTCGATGTACGGGCAGTTCTTC. It translates to CASSLSMYGQFF.

The chain recombines TRBV12-5 with TRBJ2-7; TRBD1 matches at 7 bases. The junction had 12 bases not matched to a gene; V was cut back by 1 base and J by 0 bases. Germline CDR1 reads LGHNT; CDR2 reads FRNRAP. This CDR3 contains 18 residues. CDR3 in DNA: TGTGCTAGTGGTTTGGGCCCCGGCTTTAGACAGGGCTCCTACGAGCAGTACTTC. As protein: CASGLGPGFRQGSYEQYF.

This clone was seen a handful of times. The rearrangement uses TRBV18 and TRBJ1-6; the match to TRBD1 covers 9 bases. CDR1 is KGHSH and CDR2 is LQKENI in the germline V gene. V lost 3 bases to trimming and J lost 6 bases; unmatched junction nucleotides: 6. CDR3 length: 16 residues. CDR3 DNA sequence: TGTGCCAGCTCACCGGCGACAGGGGGAGGTAATTCACCCCTCCACTTT. Its protein is CASSPATGGGNSPLHF.

The chain uses TRBV25-1 and TRBJ1-5; D is unresolved. V was trimmed by 5 bases and J by 5 bases, leaving 7 bases between them. The CDR3 contains 12 residues. CDR1 and CDR2 (germline): MGHDK, SYGVNS. CDR3 nucleotide sequence: TGTGCCAGCAGTTGGGGAGATCAGCCCCAGCATTTT. Translating gives CASSWGDQPQHF.

The chain couples TRBV2 to TRBJ2-1, with 10 bases lining up with TRBD2. V shed 4 bases, J shed 4 bases, and the junction held 7 bases outside the gene matches. The CDR3 spans 16 residues. From germline, CDR1 is SNHLY and CDR2 FYNNEI. The CDR3 loop is CASSALAGEEYNEQFF. CDR3 DNA: TGTGCCAGCAGTGCGCTAGCGGGGGAGGAGTACAATGAGCAGTTCTTC. Full variable domain (rest looked up from reference TRBV2 and TRBJ2-1): EPEVTQTPSHQVTQMGQEVILRCVPISNHLYFYWYRQILGQKVEFLVSFYNNEISEKSEIFDDQFSVERPDGSNFTLKIRSTKLEDSAMYFCASSALAGEEYNEQFFGPGTRLTVL.

V gene TRBV5-1 combines with J gene TRBJ1-2; D ambiguous. This CDR3 has 14 residues. Germline CDR1 and CDR2: SGHRS and YFSETQ. Between the trimmed V and J ends, which lost 0 bases and 7 bases, there was a span of 13 bases. The CDR3 loop reads CASSLAPGSGGYTF. Here the CDR3 DNA reads TGCGCCAGCAGCTTGGCCCCAGGCTCTGGTGGCTACACCTTC.

This clone was counted a single time. The chain is built from TRBV28 and TRBJ1-1, with 8 positions matching TRBD1. V shed 4 bases and J 5 bases; nucleotides not matched to a gene: 6. The V gene's germline CDR1 is MDHEN and CDR2 SYDVKM. The CDR3 runs 14 residues. CDR3 residues: CASSSGQGSTEAFF. The CDR3 nucleotides are TGTGCCAGCAGTTCCGGACAGGGAAGTACTGAAGCTTTCTTT.